Following are 15 T cell receptor beta chains from one sample sequenced in a study of blood T cell repertoires in COVID-19. Here immunoSEQ multiplex PCR was the method, and the copy in TCRdb shows in-frame clones only, minus some. The table records about 44,000 clones, over 70% of them present only once. Sequenced input: peripheral blood. The receptors originated from a woman between 40 and 55 years old with acute or convalescent COVID-19.

The rearrangement uses TRBV9 and TRBJ2-5; D might be TRBD1 (6 bases). Trimming pared 5 bases from V and 0 bases from J, leaving 11 bases between. Germline CDR1 SGDLS, CDR2 YYNGEE. CDR3 length: 14 residues. The CDR3 spells CASSGDTYQETQYF. CDR3 nucleotides: TGTGCCAGCAGTGGGGACACCTACCAAGAGACCCAGTACTTC.

The chain employs TRBV6-1 and TRBJ1-5; TRBD1 matches 8 bases. With 2 bases clipped from V and 0 bases from J, the junction kept 0 bases outside the gene matches. Germline V lookup: CDR1 MNHNS, CDR2 SASEGT. This CDR3 is 15 amino acids long. Here the CDR3 DNA reads TGTGCCAGCAGTGAAACAGGGGGTAGCAATCAGCCCCAGCATTTT. Protein sequence: CASSETGGSNQPQHF.

J is TRBJ2-2 and V is TRBV4-3; D is possibly TRBD2 (5 bases). CDR3 length equals 19 residues. Germline CDR1 is LGHNA and CDR2 is YSLEER. V gave up 4 bases and J gave up 2 bases, with 23 bases separating them. CDR3 nucleotides: TGCGCCAGCAGCCCGCACGGATTTGGTTGGGAGTCCAACACCGGGGAGCTGTTTTTT. The encoded protein is CASSPHGFGWESNTGELFF.

The CDR3 reads CASSLEGTGETYEQYF. The CDR3 coding sequence is TGTGCCAGCAGCTTAGAGGGGACAGGGGAGACCTACGAGCAGTACTTC. The V call is TRBV11-1, the J call TRBJ2-7; 10 bases match TRBD1. The CDR3 runs 16 residues. In germline, CDR1 is SGHAT, CDR2 FQDESV (reference sequence). Trimming cost V 1 base and J 2 bases; bases outside gene matches: 5. The variable domain in full, with the rest retrieved from reference TRBV11-1 and TRBJ2-7, is EAEVAQSPRYKITEKSQAVAFWCDPISGHATLYWYRQILGQGPELLVQFQDESVVDDSQLPKDRFSAERLKGVDSTLKIQPAELGDSAMYLCASSLEGTGETYEQYFGPGTRLTVT.

This chain joins TRBV29-1 and TRBJ2-2, with TRBD1 identical over 8 bases. Germline CDR1 is SQVTM and CDR2 is ANQGSEA. V lost 3 bases, J lost 4 bases, and 4 bases stayed unmatched. This CDR3 has 14 amino acids. CDR3 in amino acids: CSVDNGQGTGELFF. The DNA of the CDR3 is TGCAGCGTTGATAACGGACAGGGCACCGGGGAGCTGTTTTTT.

V is TRBV7-3 and J is TRBJ2-1; 12 nucleotides match TRBD1. The CDR3 totals 16 residues. Losses at the gene ends were 2 bases for V and 9 bases for J; bases not matched to a gene: 8. CDR1 is SGHTA, CDR2 FQGTGA, per germline. The CDR3, as DNA: TGTGCCAGCAGCTTAGATGCGGGACAGGGGGCCGGTGAGCAGTTCTTC. Its protein is CASSLDAGQGAGEQFF.

There are a few counts of this clone. This sequence joins TRBV6-5 and TRBJ2-5, with 8 bases matching TRBD2. The J segment lost 5 bases and the V segment lost 5 bases, leaving 10 bases of the junction unmatched. Germline CDR1 reads MNHEY; CDR2 reads SVGAGI. The length of the CDR3 is 15 residues. CDR3 bases: TGTGCCAGCAGTAGAAGGGCTAGCGGGTCGGAGACCCAGTACTTC. Translation: CASSRRASGSETQYF.

The V and J genes are TRBV5-1 and TRBJ2-7, with D possibly TRBD1 on 6 matching bases. Germline loops: CDR1 SGHRS, CDR2 YFSETQ. CDR3 length: 14 residues. V gave up 5 bases and J gave up 0 bases, with 12 bases separating them. CDR3 loop: CASRQGSSSYEQYF. As DNA, the CDR3 is TGCGCCAGCAGACAGGGTTCGAGCTCCTACGAGCAGTACTTC. Full variable domain (missing parts from reference TRBV5-1 and TRBJ2-7): KAGVTQTPRYLIKTRGQQVTLSCSPISGHRSVSWYQQTPGQGLQFLFEYFSETQRNKGNFPGRFSGRQFSNSRSEMNVSTLELGDSALYLCASRQGSSSYEQYFGPGTRLTVT.

The rearrangement links TRBV28 to TRBJ2-7, with a weak D call TRBD2 (7 bases). The V and J ends lost 7 bases and 6 bases respectively, with 22 bases between them. The CDR3 runs 15 residues. Looked up from germline, CDR1 is MDHEN and CDR2 is SYDVKM. The CDR3 DNA sequence: TGTGCCAGCATGCGACCCGGGGGGACACAGGGCGAGCAGTACTTC. Its protein product is CASMRPGGTQGEQYF.

The chain links TRBV5-1 to TRBJ2-2; 7 nucleotides line up with TRBD1. This CDR3 spans 16 amino acids. The junction had 4 bases not matched to a gene; V was cut back by 2 bases and J by 0 bases. Per germline, CDR1 SGHRS and CDR2 YFSETQ. The CDR3 region is CASSLQGFANTGELFF. CDR3 sequence (DNA): TGCGCCAGCAGCTTACAGGGGTTCGCGAACACCGGGGAGCTGTTTTTT.

The chain links TRBV7-2 to TRBJ2-1, with D possibly TRBD2 on 6 matching bases. Germline CDR1 is SGHTA and CDR2 is FQGNSA. CDR3 length: 16 residues. V gave up 4 bases and J gave up 4 bases, with 17 bases separating them. The CDR3 coding sequence is TGTGCCAGCAGCTCCTCACGGACTACAGTGTACAATGAGCAGTTCTTC. This sequence encodes CASSSSRTTVYNEQFF.

The sample holds a few counts of this clone. The chain carries TRBV5-1 and TRBJ2-7, with TRBD2 matching 10 bases. Germline V gene sequence: CDR1 SGHRS, CDR2 YFSETQ. This CDR3 has 14 amino acids. V dropped 0 bases and J dropped 4; count of bases not matched to a gene: 1. CDR3 DNA: TGCGCCAGCAGCTTGGAACTAGCGGGGTACGAGCAGTACTTC. It specifies CASSLELAGYEQYF.

The rearrangement links TRBV28 to TRBJ2-5; 8 bases agree with TRBD2. This CDR3 comprises 14 residues. Trimming took 5 bases from V and 1 from J; bases not matched to a gene: 3. Germline V gives CDR1 MDHEN, CDR2 SYDVKM. Here the CDR3 reads CASSPGLVQETQYF. In nucleotides, the CDR3 is TGTGCCAGCAGTCCGGGACTAGTCCAAGAGACCCAGTACTTC.

This clone has a handful of counts. The chain employs TRBV29-1 and TRBJ2-7; unclear D gene. Trimming cost V 6 bases and J 3 bases, with 12 bases left between them. There are 12 residues in the CDR3. Germline loops: CDR1 SQVTM, CDR2 ANQGSEA. The CDR3 here is CSVEISDYEQYF. Here the CDR3 DNA reads TGCAGCGTCGAGATTTCCGACTACGAGCAGTACTTC.

The V and J genes are TRBV4-2 and TRBJ2-7; D remains ambiguous. From germline, CDR1 is LGHNA and CDR2 YNFKEQ. CDR3 size: 15 residues. Trimming took off 2 bases at V and 0 bases at J, with 11 bases between the two ends. The CDR3 protein is CASSQIPGSSYEQYF. CDR3 DNA: TGTGCCAGCAGCCAAATCCCAGGATCCTCCTACGAGCAGTACTTC.